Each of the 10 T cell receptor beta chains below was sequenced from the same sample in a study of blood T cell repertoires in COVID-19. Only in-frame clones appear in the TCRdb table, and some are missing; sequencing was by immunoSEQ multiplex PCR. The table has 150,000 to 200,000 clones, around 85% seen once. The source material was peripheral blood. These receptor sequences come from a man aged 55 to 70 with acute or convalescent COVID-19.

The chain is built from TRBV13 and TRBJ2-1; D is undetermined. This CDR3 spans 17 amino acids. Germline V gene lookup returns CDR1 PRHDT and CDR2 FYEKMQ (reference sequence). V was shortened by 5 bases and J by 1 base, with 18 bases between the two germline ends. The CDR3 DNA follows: TGTGCCAGCAGCCCGCAGCTCCGAGAGGCGTCCTACAATGAGCAGTTCTTC. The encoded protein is CASSPQLREASYNEQFF.

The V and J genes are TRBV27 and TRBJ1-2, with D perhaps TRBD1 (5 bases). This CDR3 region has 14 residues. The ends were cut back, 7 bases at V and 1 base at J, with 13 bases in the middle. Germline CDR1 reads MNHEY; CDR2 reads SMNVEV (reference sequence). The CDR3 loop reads CASTSGGGNYGYTF. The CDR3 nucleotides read TGTGCCAGCACTTCGGGGGGGGGTAACTATGGCTACACCTTC.

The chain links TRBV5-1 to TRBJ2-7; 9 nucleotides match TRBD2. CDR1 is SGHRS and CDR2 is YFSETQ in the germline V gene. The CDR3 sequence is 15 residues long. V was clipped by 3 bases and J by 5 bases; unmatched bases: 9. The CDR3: CASSSTLAGPHEQYF. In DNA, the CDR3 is TGCGCCAGCAGCTCCACCCTAGCGGGACCCCACGAGCAGTACTTC.

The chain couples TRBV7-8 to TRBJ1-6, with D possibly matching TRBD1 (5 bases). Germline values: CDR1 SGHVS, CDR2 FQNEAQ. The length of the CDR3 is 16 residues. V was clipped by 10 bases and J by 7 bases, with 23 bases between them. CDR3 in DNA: TGTGCCACCCAGCCCGAAGCGGGGGGTACAAATTCACCCCTCCACTTT. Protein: CATQPEAGGTNSPLHF.

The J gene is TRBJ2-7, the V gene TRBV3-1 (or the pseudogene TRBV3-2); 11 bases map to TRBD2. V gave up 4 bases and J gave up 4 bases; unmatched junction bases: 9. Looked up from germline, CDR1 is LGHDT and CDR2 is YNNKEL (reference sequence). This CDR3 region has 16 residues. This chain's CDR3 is CASSRPTSGSSYEQYF. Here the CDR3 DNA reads TGTGCCAGCAGCCGCCCCACTAGCGGGAGTAGTTACGAGCAGTACTTC.

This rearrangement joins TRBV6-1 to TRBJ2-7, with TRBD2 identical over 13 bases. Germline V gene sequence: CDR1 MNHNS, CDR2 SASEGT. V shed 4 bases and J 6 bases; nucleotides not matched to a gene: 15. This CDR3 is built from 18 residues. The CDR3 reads CASSGRTGGRTSGSEQYF. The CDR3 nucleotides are TGTGCCAGCAGTGGACGGACAGGGGGACGGACTAGCGGGAGCGAGCAGTACTTC.

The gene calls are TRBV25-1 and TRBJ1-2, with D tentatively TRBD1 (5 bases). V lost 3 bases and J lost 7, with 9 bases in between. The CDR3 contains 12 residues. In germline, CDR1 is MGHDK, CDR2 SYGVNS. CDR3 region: CASSETALGYTF. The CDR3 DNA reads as TGTGCCAGCAGTGAGACAGCTCTTGGCTACACCTTC.

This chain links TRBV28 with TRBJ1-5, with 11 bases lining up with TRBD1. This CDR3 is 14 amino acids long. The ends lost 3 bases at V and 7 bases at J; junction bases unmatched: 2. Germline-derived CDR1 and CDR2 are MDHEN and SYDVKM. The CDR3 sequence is CASSLGQGEQPQHF. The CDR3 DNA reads TGTGCCAGCAGTTTGGGACAGGGGGAACAGCCCCAGCATTTT.

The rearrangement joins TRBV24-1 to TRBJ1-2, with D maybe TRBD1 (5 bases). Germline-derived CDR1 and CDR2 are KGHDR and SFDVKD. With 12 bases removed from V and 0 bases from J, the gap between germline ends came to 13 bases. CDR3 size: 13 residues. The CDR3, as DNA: TGTGCCTCGAGCCAAGGGGCTAACTATGGCTACACCTTC. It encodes CASSQGANYGYTF.

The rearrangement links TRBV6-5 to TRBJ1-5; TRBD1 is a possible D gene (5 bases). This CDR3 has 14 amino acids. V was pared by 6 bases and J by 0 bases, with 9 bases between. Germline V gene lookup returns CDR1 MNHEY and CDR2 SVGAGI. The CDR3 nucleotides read TGTGCCAGCAGCGACAGATTTAGCAATCAGCCCCAGCATTTT. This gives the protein CASSDRFSNQPQHF.